The 27 T cell receptor beta chains given below trace back to one sample, sequenced in a study of shared clonotypes between healthy human individuals (TCRdb year 2020). Libraries were made using the immunoSEQ multiplex PCR assay. Entries here come from immuneACCESS through TCRdb and include only in-frame sequences with V and J called. Some clones fail to appear in such tables; in the studies checked, an unresolved V gene covers under half of the shortfall, and the cause of the remainder is unknown. In all, the sample holds about 1.1 million clones, and about 80% of those were seen once. The ten most abundant clones make up 0.7% to 0.95% of the sample. Input material: memory CD4+ T cells from PBMCs. Reading the label with the study, this specimen's cell subset or site is: CD45RA-negative fraction. These receptors were collected from a man between 18 and 35 years old in good health. Some clones in this sample may be carry-over from other donors' samples.

This clone has a count of ten or more. This chain joins TRBV4-2 and TRBJ2-7, with 16 bases fitting TRBD2. V shed 1 base and J 2 bases; nucleotides not matched to a gene: 5. Germline V gives CDR1 LGHNA, CDR2 YNFKEQ. This CDR3 spans 18 amino acids. The CDR3 DNA reads as TGTGCCAGCAGCCAAGGGGGACTAGCGGGAGGGCCCCCCTACGAGCAGTACTTC. As protein: CASSQGGLAGGPPYEQYF.

J is TRBJ2-5 and V is TRBV5-6; the D gene could be TRBD1 or TRBD2 (5 bases each). This CDR3 spans 14 amino acids. CDR1 SGHDT and CDR2 YYEEEE come from the germline V gene. V was clipped by 4 bases and J by 2 bases, with 12 bases between them. The CDR3 loop is CASSVGTRQETQYF. CDR3 coding DNA: TGTGCCAGCAGCGTTGGGACCCGACAAGAGACCCAGTACTTC. Drawing the rest from reference TRBV5-6 and TRBJ2-5, the complete variable domain is DAGVTQSPTHLIKTRGQQVTLRCSPKSGHDTVSWYQQALGQGPQFIFQYYEEEERQRGNFPDRFSGHQFPNYSSELNVNALLLGDSALYLCASSVGTRQETQYFGPGTRLLVL.

The chain is built from TRBV7-2 and TRBJ1-3; D unresolved. CDR3 size: 11 residues. CDR1 is SGHTA, CDR2 FQGNSA, per germline. Between the trimmed V and J ends, which lost 1 base and 8 bases, there was a span of 3 bases. The CDR3 DNA is TGTGCCAGCAGCTTAGTCGACACCATATATTTT. This gives the protein CASSLVDTIYF. The full variable domain, in which reference TRBV7-2 and TRBJ1-3 provide the parts outside the CDR3, is GAGVSQSPSNKVTEKGKDVELRCDPISGHTALYWYRQSLGQGLEFLIYFQGNSAPDKSGLPSDRFSAERTGGSVSTLTIQRTQQEDSAVYLCASSLVDTIYFGEGSWLTVV.

The rearrangement uses TRBV7-2 and TRBJ1-1; 9 nucleotides agree with TRBD1. The trim removed 5 bases at V and 5 bases at J, leaving 21 bases unmatched. This CDR3 has 19 amino acids. Germline-derived CDR1 and CDR2 are SGHTA and FQGNSA. The CDR3 DNA reads as TGTGCCAGCAGCCCCGGGAATCGTAGACAGGGGGGATGGAGAACTGAAGCTTTCTTT. Its protein is CASSPGNRRQGGWRTEAFF.

For the CDR3, the DNA is TGTGCCAGAGGGGAGGAGCGGTGGTACGAGCAGTACTTC. This translates into CARGEERWYEQYF. The chain combines TRBV6-4 with TRBJ2-7; weak D call: TRBD2 (6 bases). This CDR3 is 13 amino acids long. V was shortened by 9 bases and J by 4 bases, with 16 bases between the two germline ends. The germline CDR1 and CDR2 sequences are MRHNA and SNTAGT.

The rearrangement joins TRBV28 to TRBJ2-7, with 11 bases fitting TRBD2. The length of the CDR3 is 15 residues. Germline CDR1 MDHEN, CDR2 SYDVKM. Losses at the gene ends were 7 bases for V and 3 bases for J; bases not matched to a gene: 8. The CDR3 loop is CASMTSGEIFYEQYF. DNA of the CDR3: TGTGCCAGCATGACTAGCGGGGAAATATTCTACGAGCAGTACTTC.

V and J are TRBV7-2 and TRBJ2-7; possible D gene TRBD1, 5 bases. The germline V gene encodes CDR1 SGHTA and CDR2 FQGNSA. V was clipped by 3 bases and J by 1 base, with 7 bases between them. This CDR3 contains 13 residues. CDR3 nucleotides: TGTGCCAGCAGCTTCCAGGGATCCTACGAGCAGTACTTC. This encodes CASSFQGSYEQYF.

The chain is built from TRBV6-1 and TRBJ1-4, with D uncertain. The CDR3 loop spans 13 amino acids. Germline-derived CDR1 and CDR2 are MNHNS and SASEGT. V was pared by 2 bases and J by 8 bases, with 9 bases between. The CDR3, as DNA: TGTGCCAGCAGTGAATCAGGACTGGAAAAACTGTTTTTT. This gives the protein CASSESGLEKLFF.

This sequence joins TRBV10-2 and TRBJ1-5, with D hard to call. Germline assignment: CDR1 WSHSY and CDR2 SAAADI. V was pared by 6 bases and J by 5 bases, with 14 bases between. This CDR3 is 14 amino acids long. The chain's CDR3 is CASSGVGPDQPQHF. The CDR3 bases are TGCGCCAGCAGCGGAGTCGGCCCCGATCAGCCCCAGCATTTT.

About this clone itself: A far larger clone is only one base removed, so a read error is likely. This sample includes further DNA sequences coding for the same CDR3. This rearrangement joins TRBV28 to TRBJ1-5; D might be TRBD1 (5 bases). Germline V gives CDR1 MDHEN, CDR2 SYDVKM. Trimming removed 3 bases from V and 5 bases from J, with 14 bases in between. CDR3 length: 15 residues. DNA for the CDR3: TGTGCCAGCAGTTTGGGCGGCGTGGGGGATCAGCCCCAGCATTTT. This encodes CASSLGGVGDQPQHF.

The CDR3 DNA reads TGTGCCAGCAGTCCCGACTCCTCTGGGGCCAACGTCCTGACTTTC. It yields the protein CASSPDSSGANVLTF. The chain carries TRBV2 and TRBJ2-6; D gene unclear. Trimming removed 5 bases from V and 0 bases from J, with 8 bases in between. The CDR3 loop spans 15 amino acids. The germline V gene encodes CDR1 SNHLY and CDR2 FYNNEI.

As concerns this clone: Additional DNA sequences in this sample encode the identical CDR3. The V gene is TRBV28, the J gene TRBJ1-3; D might be TRBD1 (6 bases). The CDR3 runs 14 residues. V lost 7 bases to trimming and J lost 3 bases, with 13 bases between them. Germline V gene sequence: CDR1 MDHEN, CDR2 SYDVKM. In nucleotides, the CDR3 is TGTGCCAGCATATCTGGGGGCGGTGGAAACACCATATATTTT. This gives the protein CASISGGGGNTIYF.

Turning to this clone: This same CDR3 is encoded by further DNA sequences in the sample. The chain uses TRBV2 and TRBJ1-5; 9 bases agree with TRBD1. This CDR3 is built from 14 residues. V lost 6 bases and J lost 6; bases outside the gene matches: 6. The V gene's germline CDR1 is SNHLY and CDR2 FYNNEI. The CDR3 bases are TGTGCCAGCAGCGAACAGGGGGCAGGTCAGCCCCAGCATTTT. It encodes CASSEQGAGQPQHF.

The V call is TRBV27, the J call TRBJ2-1; TRBD2 agrees at 9 bases. The V segment lost 0 bases and the J segment 13 bases; nucleotides outside the gene matches: 7. There are 14 residues in the CDR3. Germline V CDR1 and CDR2: MNHEY, SMNVEV (reference sequence). DNA of the CDR3: TGTGCCAGCAGTTTATCTAGCGGGAGTCGGGTTCAGTTCTTC. Its translation is CASSLSSGSRVQFF.

The gene calls are TRBV19 and TRBJ1-2; D is possibly TRBD1 (5 bases). This CDR3 is built from 17 residues. Trimming stripped 2 bases from V and 0 bases from J, with 16 bases between. Germline CDR1 is LNHDA and CDR2 is SQIVND (reference sequence). For the CDR3, the DNA is TGTGCCAGTAGTATAAGGGGAGACGAACTAACTAACTATGGCTACACCTTC. Protein: CASSIRGDELTNYGYTF.

The J gene is TRBJ2-5, the V gene TRBV11-2; 12 positions agree with TRBD2. Trimming took 6 bases from V and 1 from J; bases not matched to a gene: 12. Germline V gene sequence: CDR1 SGHAT, CDR2 FQNNGV. The CDR3 totals 18 residues. The CDR3 is CASRGLAGRVGPQETQYF. The DNA for the CDR3 is TGTGCCAGCAGAGGACTAGCGGGACGGGTGGGCCCCCAAGAGACCCAGTACTTC.

The CDR3 nucleotides are TGCGCCAGCAGCTTGGCGGGTAGAACTAGCACAGATACGCAGTATTTT. It encodes CASSLAGRTSTDTQYF. The chain links TRBV5-1 to TRBJ2-3, with unresolved D. CDR1 SGHRS and CDR2 YFSETQ come from the germline V gene. Between the trimmed V and J ends, which lost 0 bases and 0 bases, there was a span of 11 bases. The CDR3 has 16 amino acids.

The J gene is TRBJ2-3, the V gene TRBV5-1; 8 nucleotides align to TRBD2. V dropped 3 bases and J dropped 6; count of bases not matched to a gene: 6. There are 14 residues in the CDR3. Germline V gene data show CDR1 as SGHRS and CDR2 as YFSETQ. The CDR3 region has the DNA TGCGCCAGCAGCTCGGGAGGGGCCCAGGATACGCAGTATTTT. It specifies CASSSGGAQDTQYF.

This chain links TRBV7-2 with TRBJ2-3, with no clear D. The CDR3 consists of 14 residues. CDR1 is SGHTA, CDR2 FQGNSA, per germline. V dropped 7 bases and J dropped 2 bases, with 13 bases sitting between them. CDR3 sequence reads: CASIPSLLTDTQYF. The CDR3 DNA reads as TGTGCCAGCATCCCTTCTCTCCTCACAGATACGCAGTATTTT.

Notes on this clone: Other DNA sequences of this sample code for an identical CDR3. The CDR3 here is CAWRANSPLHF. CDR3 sequence (DNA): TGTGCCTGGAGGGCGAATTCACCCCTCCACTTT. This chain connects TRBV30 to TRBJ1-6, with D unresolved. This CDR3 contains 11 residues. V lost 3 bases, J lost 7 bases, and 4 bases lay in between. Germline V CDR1 and CDR2: GTSNPN, SVGIG (reference sequence).

In the case of this clone: This sequence may be a read error, since a much larger clone differs from it by one base. This chain uses TRBV4-2 with TRBJ2-3; D not resolved. Germline loops: CDR1 LGHNA, CDR2 YNFKEQ. The CDR3 covers 12 residues. V was clipped by 5 bases and J by 2 bases, with 5 bases between them. CDR3 protein: CASSLNTDTQYF. CDR3 DNA: TGTGCCAGCAGCTTGAACACAGATACGCAGTATTTT.

This clone was counted once. V gene TRBV18 combines with J gene TRBJ2-2; D is undetermined. CDR1 and CDR2 (germline): KGHSH, LQKENI. The CDR3 length is 14 residues. V lost 2 bases and J 6 bases, leaving 10 bases between the germline ends. CDR3 coding DNA: TGTGCCAGCTCACCATCGACCCGAGCCGGGGAGCTGTTTTTT. This sequence encodes CASSPSTRAGELFF.

Worth noting for this clone: Other DNA sequences of this sample code for an identical CDR3. This chain links TRBV5-1 with TRBJ2-5; unclear D gene. The CDR3 runs 14 residues. Germline CDR1 reads SGHRS; CDR2 reads YFSETQ. V lost 0 bases to trimming and J lost 1 base, with 7 bases between them. The CDR3 protein is CASSLVPGQETQYF. CDR3 DNA: TGCGCCAGCAGCTTGGTACCAGGCCAAGAGACCCAGTACTTC.

The CDR3 spells CASSRKREGPYEQYF. The CDR3 DNA reads TGTGCCAGCTCTCGTAAGCGGGAGGGCCCCTACGAGCAGTACTTC. The genes are TRBV18 and TRBJ2-7; 10 nucleotides align to TRBD2. V lost 6 bases to trimming and J lost 2 bases; unmatched junction nucleotides: 7. The CDR3 has 15 amino acids. Germline lookup yields CDR1 KGHSH and CDR2 LQKENI.

This clone was picked up many times. CDR3 amino acids: CALSPGPKETQYF. CDR3 DNA: TGTGCCTTATCCCCGGGTCCAAAAGAGACCCAGTACTTC. This chain joins TRBV7-9 and TRBJ2-5; D unresolved. V lost 11 bases and J lost 3, with 16 bases in between. The CDR3 is made up of 13 amino acids. Germline V gene data show CDR1 as SEHNR and CDR2 as FQNEAQ (reference sequence).

This chain uses TRBV7-2 with TRBJ1-2; TRBD1 matches 8 bases. Germline loops: CDR1 SGHTA, CDR2 FQGNSA. After removal of 3 bases from V and 8 bases from J, the junction contained 8 bases not matched to a gene. The CDR3 is made up of 14 amino acids. In nucleotides, the CDR3 is TGTGCCAGCAGCTTCGGACAGGGCGAGAGAGGCTACACCTTC. As protein: CASSFGQGERGYTF.

The V call is TRBV28, the J call TRBJ1-4; D is possibly TRBD1 (6 bases). Germline-derived CDR1 and CDR2 are MDHEN and SYDVKM. This CDR3 region has 14 residues. V was pared by 3 bases and J by 6 bases, with 11 bases between. CDR3 amino acids: CASSFGGLDEKLFF. The CDR3 DNA reads TGTGCCAGCAGTTTTGGGGGCTTGGATGAAAAACTGTTTTTT.